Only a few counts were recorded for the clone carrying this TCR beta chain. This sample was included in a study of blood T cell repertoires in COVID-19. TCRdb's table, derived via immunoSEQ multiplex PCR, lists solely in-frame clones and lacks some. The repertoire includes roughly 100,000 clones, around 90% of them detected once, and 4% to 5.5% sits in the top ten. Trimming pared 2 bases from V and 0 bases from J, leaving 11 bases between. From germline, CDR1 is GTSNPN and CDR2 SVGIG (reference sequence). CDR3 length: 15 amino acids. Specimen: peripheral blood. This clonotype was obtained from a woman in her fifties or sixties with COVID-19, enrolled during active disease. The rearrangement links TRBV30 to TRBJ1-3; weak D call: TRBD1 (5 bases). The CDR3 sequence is CAWSPSGASGNTIYF. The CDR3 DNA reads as TGTGCCTGGAGTCCCAGTGGGGCCTCTGGAAACACCATATATTTT.